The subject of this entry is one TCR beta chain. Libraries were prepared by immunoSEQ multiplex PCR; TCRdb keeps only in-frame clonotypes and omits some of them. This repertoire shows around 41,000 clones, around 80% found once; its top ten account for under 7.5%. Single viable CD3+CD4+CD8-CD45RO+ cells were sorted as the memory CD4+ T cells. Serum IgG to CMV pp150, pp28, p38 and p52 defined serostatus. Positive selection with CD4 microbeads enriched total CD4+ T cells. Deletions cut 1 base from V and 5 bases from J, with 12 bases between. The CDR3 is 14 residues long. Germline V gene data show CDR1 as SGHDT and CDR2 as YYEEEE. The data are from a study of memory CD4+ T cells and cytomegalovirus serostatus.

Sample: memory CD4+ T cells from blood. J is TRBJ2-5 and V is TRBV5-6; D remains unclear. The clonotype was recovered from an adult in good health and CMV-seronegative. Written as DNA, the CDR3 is TGTGCCAGCAGCTTGTGGCAGTTGGTTGAGACCCAGTACTTC. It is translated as CASSLWQLVETQYF.